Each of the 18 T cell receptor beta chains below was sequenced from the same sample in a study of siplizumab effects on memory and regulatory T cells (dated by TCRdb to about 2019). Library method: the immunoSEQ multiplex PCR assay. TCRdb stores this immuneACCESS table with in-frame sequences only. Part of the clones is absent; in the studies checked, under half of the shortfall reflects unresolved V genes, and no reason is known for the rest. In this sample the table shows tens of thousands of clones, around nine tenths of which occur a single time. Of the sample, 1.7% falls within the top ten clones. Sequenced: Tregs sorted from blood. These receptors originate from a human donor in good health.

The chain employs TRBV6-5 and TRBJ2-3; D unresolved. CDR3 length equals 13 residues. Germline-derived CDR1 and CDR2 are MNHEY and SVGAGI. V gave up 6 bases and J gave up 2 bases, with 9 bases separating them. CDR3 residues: CASSSGPTDTQYF. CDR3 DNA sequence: TGTGCCAGCAGCTCCGGACCCACAGATACGCAGTATTTT.

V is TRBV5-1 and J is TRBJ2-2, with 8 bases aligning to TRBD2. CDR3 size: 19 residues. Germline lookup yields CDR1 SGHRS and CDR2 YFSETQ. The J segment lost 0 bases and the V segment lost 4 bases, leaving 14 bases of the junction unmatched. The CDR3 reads CASSVLAATQFANTGELFF. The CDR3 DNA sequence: TGCGCCAGCAGCGTACTAGCGGCGACCCAGTTCGCGAACACCGGGGAGCTGTTTTTT.

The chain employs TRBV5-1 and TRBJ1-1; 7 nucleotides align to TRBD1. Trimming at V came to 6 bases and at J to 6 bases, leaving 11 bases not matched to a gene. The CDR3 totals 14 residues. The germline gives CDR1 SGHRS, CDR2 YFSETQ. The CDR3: CASTPGQQGAEAFF. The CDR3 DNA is TGCGCCAGCACCCCGGGACAGCAAGGGGCTGAAGCTTTCTTT.

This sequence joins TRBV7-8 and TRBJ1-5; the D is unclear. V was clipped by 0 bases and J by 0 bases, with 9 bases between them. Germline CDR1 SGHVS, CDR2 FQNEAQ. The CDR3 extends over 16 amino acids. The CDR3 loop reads CASSLAHAYSNQPQHF. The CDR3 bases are TGTGCCAGCAGCTTAGCTCACGCTTATAGCAATCAGCCCCAGCATTTT.

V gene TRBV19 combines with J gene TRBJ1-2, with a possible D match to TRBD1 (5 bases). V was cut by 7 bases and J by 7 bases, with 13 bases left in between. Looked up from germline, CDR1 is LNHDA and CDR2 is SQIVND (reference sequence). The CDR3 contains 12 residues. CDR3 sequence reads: CASTGARLGYTF. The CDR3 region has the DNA TGTGCCAGTACCGGGGCCCGCCTTGGCTACACCTTC.

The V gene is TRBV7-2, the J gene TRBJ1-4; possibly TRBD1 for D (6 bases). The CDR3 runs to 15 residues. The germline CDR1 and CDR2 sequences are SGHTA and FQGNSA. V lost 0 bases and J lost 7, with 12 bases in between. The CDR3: CASSLAGGEVEKLFF. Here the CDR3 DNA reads TGTGCCAGCAGCTTAGCAGGGGGAGAGGTTGAAAAACTGTTTTTT.

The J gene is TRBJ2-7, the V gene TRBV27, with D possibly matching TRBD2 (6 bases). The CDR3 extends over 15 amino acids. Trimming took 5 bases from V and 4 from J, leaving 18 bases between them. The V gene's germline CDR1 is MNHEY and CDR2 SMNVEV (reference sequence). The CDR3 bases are TGTGCCAGCAGTCACGGGGGTGTTACCCGTTACGAGCAGTACTTC. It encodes CASSHGGVTRYEQYF.

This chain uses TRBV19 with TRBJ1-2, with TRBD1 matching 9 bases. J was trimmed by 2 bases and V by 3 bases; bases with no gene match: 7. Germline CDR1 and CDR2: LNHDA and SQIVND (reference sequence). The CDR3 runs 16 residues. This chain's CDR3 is CASSMLATGGNYGYTF. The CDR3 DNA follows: TGTGCCAGTAGTATGCTCGCGACAGGGGGGAACTATGGCTACACCTTC.

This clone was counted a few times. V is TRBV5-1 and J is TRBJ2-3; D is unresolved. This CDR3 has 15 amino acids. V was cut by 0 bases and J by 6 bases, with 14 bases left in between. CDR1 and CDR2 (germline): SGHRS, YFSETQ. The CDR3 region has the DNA TGCGCCAGCAGCTTGGAAGGATTTTTGAAGGATACGCAGTATTTT. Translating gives CASSLEGFLKDTQYF.

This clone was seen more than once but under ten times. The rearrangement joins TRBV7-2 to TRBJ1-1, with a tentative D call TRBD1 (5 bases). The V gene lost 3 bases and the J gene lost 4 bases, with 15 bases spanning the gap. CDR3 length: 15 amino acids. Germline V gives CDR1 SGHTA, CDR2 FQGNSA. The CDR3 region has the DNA TGTGCCAGCAGCTTCGCCCTCAGGGTGTCCACTGAAGCTTTCTTT. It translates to CASSFALRVSTEAFF.

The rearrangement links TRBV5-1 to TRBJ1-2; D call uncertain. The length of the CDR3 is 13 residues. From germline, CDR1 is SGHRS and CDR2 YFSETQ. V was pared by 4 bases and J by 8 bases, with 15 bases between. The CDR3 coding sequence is TGCGCCAGCAGCCCGGCGGAGCTCCGGGGCTACACCTTC. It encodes CASSPAELRGYTF.

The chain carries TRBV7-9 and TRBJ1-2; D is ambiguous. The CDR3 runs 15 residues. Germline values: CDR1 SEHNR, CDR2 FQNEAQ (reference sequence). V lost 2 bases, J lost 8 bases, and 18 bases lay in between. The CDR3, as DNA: TGTGCCAGCAGCTTAAGTATAAGGGCAGACGGCGGCTACACCTTC. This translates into CASSLSIRADGGYTF. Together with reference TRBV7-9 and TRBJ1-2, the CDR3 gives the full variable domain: DTGVSQNPRHKITKRGQNVTFRCDPISEHNRLYWYRQTLGQGPEFLTYFQNEAQLEKSRLLSDRFSAERPKGSFSTLEIQRTEQGDSAMYLCASSLSIRADGGYTFGSGTRLTVV.

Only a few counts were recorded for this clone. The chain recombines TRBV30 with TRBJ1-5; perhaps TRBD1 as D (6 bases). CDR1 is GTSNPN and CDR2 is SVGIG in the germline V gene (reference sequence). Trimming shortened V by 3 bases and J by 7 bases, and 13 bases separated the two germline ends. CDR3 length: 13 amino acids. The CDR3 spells CAWSEGGRQPQHF. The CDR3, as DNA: TGTGCCTGGAGCGAGGGGGGGAGGCAGCCCCAGCATTTT. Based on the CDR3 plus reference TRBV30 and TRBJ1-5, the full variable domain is SQTIHQWPATLVQPVGSPLSLECTVEGTSNPNLYWYRQAAGRGLQLLFYSVGIGQISSEVPQNLSASRPQDRQFILSSKKLLLSDSGFYLCAWSEGGRQPQHFGDGTRLSIL.

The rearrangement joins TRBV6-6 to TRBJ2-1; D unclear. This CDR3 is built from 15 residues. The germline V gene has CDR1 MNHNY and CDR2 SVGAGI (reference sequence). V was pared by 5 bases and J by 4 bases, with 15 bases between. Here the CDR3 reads CASSRQPGRYNEQFF. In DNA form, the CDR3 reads TGTGCCAGCAGTCGCCAGCCAGGTCGATACAATGAGCAGTTCTTC.

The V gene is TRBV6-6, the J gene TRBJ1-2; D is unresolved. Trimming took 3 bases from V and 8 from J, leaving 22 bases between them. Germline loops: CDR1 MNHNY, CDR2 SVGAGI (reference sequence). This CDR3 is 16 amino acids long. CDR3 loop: CASSYASDRLDWGYTF. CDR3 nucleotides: TGTGCCAGCAGTTATGCGTCCGATCGCTTGGACTGGGGCTACACCTTC.

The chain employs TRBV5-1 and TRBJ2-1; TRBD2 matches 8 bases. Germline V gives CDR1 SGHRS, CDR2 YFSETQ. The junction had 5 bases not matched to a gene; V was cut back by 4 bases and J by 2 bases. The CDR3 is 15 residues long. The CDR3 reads CASSRSGSAYNEQFF. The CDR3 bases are TGCGCCAGCAGCCGCAGCGGGAGCGCCTACAATGAGCAGTTCTTC.

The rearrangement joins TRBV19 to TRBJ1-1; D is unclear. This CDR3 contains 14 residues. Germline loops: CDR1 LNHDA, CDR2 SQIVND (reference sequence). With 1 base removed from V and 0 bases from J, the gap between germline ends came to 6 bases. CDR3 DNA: TGTGCCAGTAGTATAGGCTACTTGAACACTGAAGCTTTCTTT. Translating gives CASSIGYLNTEAFF. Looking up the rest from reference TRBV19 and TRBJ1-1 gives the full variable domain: DGGITQSPKYLFRKEGQNVTLSCEQNLNHDAMYWYRQDPGQGLRLIYYSQIVNDFQKGDIAEGYSVSREKKESFPLTVTSAQKNPTAFYLCASSIGYLNTEAFFGQGTRLTVV.

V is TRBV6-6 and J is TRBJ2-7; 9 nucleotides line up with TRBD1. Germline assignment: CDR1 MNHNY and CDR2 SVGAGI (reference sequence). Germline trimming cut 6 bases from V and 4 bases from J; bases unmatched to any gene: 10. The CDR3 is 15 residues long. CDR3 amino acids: CASREGQGGRYEQYF. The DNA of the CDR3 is TGTGCCAGCAGGGAGGGACAGGGCGGGCGGTACGAGCAGTACTTC.